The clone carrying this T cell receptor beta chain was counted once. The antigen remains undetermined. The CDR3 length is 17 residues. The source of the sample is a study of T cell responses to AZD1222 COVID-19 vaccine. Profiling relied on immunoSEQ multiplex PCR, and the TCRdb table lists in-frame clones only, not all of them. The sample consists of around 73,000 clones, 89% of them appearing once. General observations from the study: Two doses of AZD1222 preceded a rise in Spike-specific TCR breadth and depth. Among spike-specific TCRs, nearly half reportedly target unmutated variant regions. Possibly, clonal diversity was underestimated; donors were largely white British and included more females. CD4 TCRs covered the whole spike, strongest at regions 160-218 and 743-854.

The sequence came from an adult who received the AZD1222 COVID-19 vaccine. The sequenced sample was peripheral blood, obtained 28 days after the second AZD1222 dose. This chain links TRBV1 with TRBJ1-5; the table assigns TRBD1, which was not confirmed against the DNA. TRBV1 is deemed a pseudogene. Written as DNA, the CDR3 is TGCACCAGCAGCCAGGCGCGGGACAGGGGGCTCCCGCAGCCCCAGCATTTT. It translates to CTSSQARDRGLPQPQHF.